This TCR beta chain comes out of a study of human T cells and chemical hapten exposure. Study results and limitations: Donors' alopecia may make their immune response differ from healthy people's.

This CDR3 region has 15 residues. In germline, CDR1 is SGHRS, CDR2 YFSETQ. V lost 6 bases to trimming and J lost 0 bases, with 10 bases between them. This clonotype occurred many times. The target antigen is unknown. Stated time point: patch test 3, about 24 weeks after DPC sensitization. Documented treatment: therapeutic diphenylcyclopropenone sensitization with weekly scalp DPC. The study used a library that attached unique molecular identifiers to individual cDNA molecules. In the study's own analysis: Samples contained a median of 95,638 TCRs, with a range of about 20,000 to 750,000. Each CDR3 protein gets one entry after TCRdb re-called the RACE reads with MiXCR. The V and J calls shown here were made by TCRdb, not taken from the authors' results. In the table there are 95,000 to 150,000 distinct CDR3 sequences, 10% to 12% of which are singletons.

V usage is TRBV5-1 and J usage is TRBJ2-6, with D tentatively TRBD1 (5 bases). The receptor comes from a woman aged 50 to 65 with alopecia areata. Some clones in this sample may be carry-over from other donors' samples. The material sequenced was whole blood, taken in connection with sensitization to the hapten diphenylcyclopropenone (DPC). CDR3 DNA: TGCGCCAGCACCTTAGGGGCCTCTGGGGCCAACGTCCTGACTTTC. This encodes CASTLGASGANVLTF. Filled out from reference TRBV5-1 and TRBJ2-6, the complete variable domain reads KAGVTQTPRYLIKTRGQQVTLSCSPISGHRSVSWYQQTPGQGLQFLFEYFSETQRNKGNFPGRFSGRQFSNSRSEMNVSTLELGDSALYLCASTLGASGANVLTFGAGSRLTVL.